Following are 29 T cell receptor beta chains from one sample sequenced in a study of CD8+CD57+ T cells in acquired aplastic anemia. Patients chosen for sequencing had CD8+CD57+ cells that had expanded, as shown by flow cytometry. Genomic DNA, the template, was used for profiling of the TCR beta VDJ and CDR3. TCRdb reanalysed the reads using MiXCR and keeps one entry per CDR3 protein. Among under 350,000 distinct CDR3 sequences listed, approximately 60% were seen once. Sequenced sample: sorted CD4+, CD8+, or CD8+CD57+ T cells (not recorded which) from PBMCs. The receptors stem from a human donor with aplastic anemia.

The chain recombines TRBV12-3 or TRBV12-4 with TRBJ1-1; D gene uncertain. V lost 2 bases and J 0 bases, leaving 10 bases between the germline ends. CDR3 size: 15 residues. The CDR3 protein is CASSLSFSLNTEAFF. The CDR3 nucleotides read TGTGCCAGCAGTTTATCGTTCAGCCTGAACACTGAAGCTTTCTTT.

The table lists this clonotype with a few counts. CDR3 in amino acids: CASTDLGQPQHF. The DNA for the CDR3 is TGTGCCAGCACTGACTTGGGACAGCCCCAGCATTTT. This chain joins TRBV12-3 or TRBV12-4 and TRBJ1-5, with unresolved D. Trimming left V 7 bases short and J 7 bases short, with 11 bases between. CDR3 length: 12 amino acids.

The chain links TRBV7-2 to TRBJ1-1; tentative D call: TRBD1 (5 bases). V lost 6 bases, J lost 3 bases, and 11 bases lay in between. Germline V gene data show CDR1 as SGHTA and CDR2 as FQGNSA. The CDR3 is 13 residues long. CDR3 coding DNA: TGTGCCAGCAGTCACGACAGTGACACTGAAGCTTTCTTT. Its protein product is CASSHDSDTEAFF.

The chain uses TRBV20-1 and TRBJ1-4; TRBD1 aligns across 8 bases. The CDR3 is 14 amino acids. CDR1 is DFQATT and CDR2 is SNEGSKA in the germline V gene (reference sequence). J was trimmed by 4 bases and V by 5 bases; bases with no gene match: 6. Here the CDR3 DNA reads TGCAGTGCTTCAATACAGGGGGTTAATGAAAAACTGTTTTTT. This encodes CSASIQGVNEKLFF.

The table lists this clonotype with many counts. The V call is TRBV5-8, the J call TRBJ2-5, with TRBD2 as a possible D gene (6 bases). The CDR3 has 16 residues. Trimming removed 2 bases at V and 2 bases at J, with 16 bases between. Germline assignment: CDR1 SGHTS and CDR2 YDEGEE. The DNA of the CDR3 is TGTGCCAGCAGCTTTATCTTTGTGGGAGGACAAGAGACCCAGTACTTC. Residues: CASSFIFVGGQETQYF. Based on the CDR3 plus reference TRBV5-8 and TRBJ2-5, the full variable domain is EAGVTQSPTHLIKTRGQQATLRCSPISGHTSVYWYQQALGLGLQFLLWYDEGEERNRGNFPPRFSGRQFPNYSSELNVNALELEDSALYLCASSFIFVGGQETQYFGPGTRLLVL.

The J gene is TRBJ2-2, the V gene TRBV10-3, with TRBD2 matching 14 bases. V trimming: 4 bases; J trimming: 2 bases; junction bases outside the gene matches: 3. The CDR3 loop spans 17 amino acids. CDR1 and CDR2 from the germline V gene are ENHRY and SYGVKD. The CDR3 region has the DNA TGTGCCATCAGTGTGGGACTAGCGGGGGCTAACACCGGGGAGCTGTTTTTT. Translation gives CAISVGLAGANTGELFF.

V and J are TRBV7-2 and TRBJ1-6; tentative D call: TRBD1 (5 bases). The CDR3 totals 13 residues. The ends were cut back, 1 base at V and 13 bases at J, with 11 bases in the middle. Per the germline V gene, CDR1 is SGHTA and CDR2 is FQGNSA. The CDR3 reads CASSLETGGPLHF. For the CDR3, the DNA is TGTGCCAGCAGCTTAGAAACAGGTGGGCCCCTCCACTTT.

This sequence joins TRBV6-5 and TRBJ2-1; 8 positions agree with TRBD2. Germline V gives CDR1 MNHEY, CDR2 SVGAGI. The J segment lost 6 bases and the V segment lost 6 bases, leaving 7 bases of the junction unmatched. The CDR3 totals 14 residues. The chain's CDR3 is CASSRGLVSNEQFF. The CDR3 region has the DNA TGTGCCAGCAGCCGGGGACTAGTGTCCAATGAGCAGTTCTTC.

This chain joins TRBV7-9 and TRBJ2-1; 8 positions agree with TRBD2. The germline CDR1 and CDR2 sequences are SEHNR and FQNEAQ (reference sequence). The CDR3 is 14 amino acids. The V segment lost 9 bases and the J segment 4 bases; nucleotides outside the gene matches: 8. CDR3 protein: CASSPTSAYNEQFF. CDR3 DNA: TGTGCCAGTAGCCCGACTAGCGCTTACAATGAGCAGTTCTTC.

The V call is TRBV4-1, the J call TRBJ2-4, with D unclear. The germline V gene encodes CDR1 MGHRA and CDR2 YSYEKL. Trimming cost V 5 bases and J 1 base, with 9 bases left between them. The CDR3 is 14 residues long. This CDR3 is CASSSTRAKNIQYF. The CDR3 DNA is TGCGCCAGCAGCTCCACACGGGCCAAAAACATTCAGTACTTC.

The chain carries TRBV4-3 and TRBJ2-7, with no clear D. The CDR3 length is 16 residues. V shed 0 bases and J shed 1 base, with 13 bases lying between them. Per germline, CDR1 LGHNA and CDR2 YSLEER. The CDR3 protein is CASSQDTRSGSYEQYF. CDR3 sequence (DNA): TGCGCCAGCAGCCAAGATACTCGGTCCGGGTCCTACGAGCAGTACTTC.

The V and J genes are TRBV19 and TRBJ1-1; TRBD1 agrees at 8 bases. V lost 8 bases to trimming and J lost 0 bases; unmatched junction nucleotides: 5. Germline CDR1 and CDR2: LNHDA and SQIVND (reference sequence). CDR3 size: 14 residues. CDR3 in amino acids: CASWGTGMNTEAFF. DNA of the CDR3: TGTGCCAGTTGGGGGACAGGAATGAACACTGAAGCTTTCTTT. The full variable domain, with the rest looked up from reference TRBV19 and TRBJ1-1, is DGGITQSPKYLFRKEGQNVTLSCEQNLNHDAMYWYRQDPGQGLRLIYYSQIVNDFQKGDIAEGYSVSREKKESFPLTVTSAQKNPTAFYLCASWGTGMNTEAFFGQGTRLTVV.

The V and J genes are TRBV5-1 and TRBJ2-2; D perhaps matches TRBD2 (6 bases). The CDR3 totals 13 residues. The V end was cut by 4 bases, the J end by 4 bases, with 8 bases between. Germline-derived CDR1 and CDR2 are SGHRS and YFSETQ. The CDR3 protein is CASSGRSTGELFF. The CDR3 DNA is TGCGCCAGCAGCGGGAGGTCCACCGGGGAGCTGTTTTTT. Filled out from reference TRBV5-1 and TRBJ2-2, the complete variable domain reads KAGVTQTPRYLIKTRGQQVTLSCSPISGHRSVSWYQQTPGQGLQFLFEYFSETQRNKGNFPGRFSGRQFSNSRSEMNVSTLELGDSALYLCASSGRSTGELFFGEGSRLTVL.

V and J are TRBV10-3 and TRBJ1-5; no firm D call. From germline, CDR1 is ENHRY and CDR2 SYGVKD. CDR3 length: 15 amino acids. The ends were cut back, 3 bases at V and 4 bases at J, with 13 bases in the middle. The CDR3 spells CAISDSDILNQPQHF. The DNA for the CDR3 is TGTGCCATCAGTGACAGCGACATTCTTAATCAGCCCCAGCATTTT.

The sample holds many counts of this clonotype. The rearrangement links TRBV5-1 to TRBJ1-2, with D tentatively TRBD1 (5 bases). Germline assignment: CDR1 SGHRS and CDR2 YFSETQ. Trimming stripped 0 bases from V and 8 bases from J, with 17 bases between. This CDR3 spans 15 amino acids. CDR3: CASSLGDLDVRGYTF. CDR3 bases: TGCGCCAGCAGCTTGGGGGACCTCGATGTTCGGGGCTACACCTTC.

The chain combines TRBV20-1 with TRBJ2-7, with 10 bases identical to TRBD2. Germline assignment: CDR1 DFQATT and CDR2 SNEGSKA (reference sequence). The CDR3 loop spans 20 amino acids. J was trimmed by 4 bases and V by 3 bases; bases with no gene match: 24. The CDR3 loop reads CSASYFELAGDRLAWYEQYF. The CDR3 DNA sequence: TGCAGTGCTAGCTACTTTGAGCTAGCGGGAGATCGGTTGGCTTGGTACGAGCAGTACTTC.

There are many counts of this clonotype. V is TRBV2 and J is TRBJ1-3; TRBD1 matches at 10 bases. The junction had 2 bases not matched to a gene; V was cut back by 4 bases and J by 2 bases. This CDR3 spans 15 amino acids. The germline gives CDR1 SNHLY, CDR2 FYNNEI. CDR3 in DNA: TGTGCCAGCAGTGGACAGGGGGCTCCTGGAAACACCATATATTTT. Amino acid sequence: CASSGQGAPGNTIYF.

The J gene is TRBJ2-1, the V gene TRBV7-6; possible D gene TRBD2, 5 bases. The V gene lost 2 bases and the J gene lost 8 bases, with 10 bases spanning the gap. The CDR3 runs 13 residues. CDR1 is SGHVS and CDR2 is FNYEAQ in the germline V gene. Here the CDR3 DNA reads TGTGCCAGCAGCTTATCACTAGTTCATGAGCAGTTCTTC. It yields the protein CASSLSLVHEQFF.

This clonotype occurred many times. The CDR3 region is CASSEQPTSTDTQYF. The DNA for the CDR3 is TGTGCCAGCAGCGAACAACCCACAAGCACAGATACGCAGTATTTT. The rearrangement links TRBV9 to TRBJ2-3, with D unclear. Germline V gives CDR1 SGDLS, CDR2 YYNGEE. The CDR3 spans 15 residues. V lost 3 bases to trimming and J lost 0 bases, with 11 bases between them.

The J gene is TRBJ2-5, the V gene TRBV19, with a possible D match to TRBD2 (6 bases). CDR3 length: 17 residues. In germline, CDR1 is LNHDA, CDR2 SQIVND (reference sequence). V was trimmed by 7 bases and J by 9 bases, leaving 30 bases between them. CDR3 residues: CASTPDGGWPLNQPQYF. CDR3 nucleotide sequence: TGTGCCAGTACCCCGGACGGAGGGTGGCCCCTTAATCAGCCCCAGTACTTC.

The gene calls are TRBV7-2 and TRBJ2-5; D is perhaps TRBD1 or TRBD2 (7 bases each). CDR1 is SGHTA, CDR2 FQGNSA, per germline. Trimming took 6 bases from V and 4 from J, leaving 15 bases between them. The CDR3 loop spans 14 amino acids. The CDR3: CASRNTGEGETQYF. The CDR3 nucleotides read TGTGCCAGCAGGAATACAGGGGAGGGAGAGACCCAGTACTTC. Supplemented by reference TRBV7-2 and TRBJ2-5, the full variable domain reads GAGVSQSPSNKVTEKGKDVELRCDPISGHTALYWYRQSLGQGLEFLIYFQGNSAPDKSGLPSDRFSAERTGGSVSTLTIQRTQQEDSAVYLCASRNTGEGETQYFGPGTRLLVL.

This clonotype was detected ten times or more. The chain is built from TRBV14 and TRBJ1-3; TRBD1 is a possible D gene (5 bases). Germline CDR1 reads SGHDN; CDR2 reads FVKESK. The CDR3 spans 16 residues. The V end was cut by 0 bases, the J end by 4 bases, with 13 bases between. The CDR3 protein is CASSQDFRTLGNTIYF. CDR3 DNA: TGTGCCAGCAGCCAAGATTTTCGGACACTCGGAAACACCATATATTTT.

The CDR3 coding sequence is TGTGCCACCAGTGATCCGACAGGGTCGGGGGAGACCCAGTACTTC. Amino acids: CATSDPTGSGETQYF. The genes are TRBV24-1 and TRBJ2-5, with 7 bases fitting TRBD1. Germline V lookup: CDR1 KGHDR, CDR2 SFDVKD. This CDR3 has 15 residues. V gave up 3 bases and J gave up 5 bases; unmatched junction bases: 8.

This clonotype was found once. The genes are TRBV7-9 and TRBJ2-3, with D perhaps matching TRBD2 (6 bases). This CDR3 comprises 12 residues. V dropped 8 bases and J dropped 4 bases, with 10 bases sitting between them. Germline V gene lookup returns CDR1 SEHNR and CDR2 FQNEAQ (reference sequence). The CDR3 region has the DNA TGTGCCAGCGAACCGGGGGCAGATACGCAGTATTTT. Its protein is CASEPGADTQYF.

This clonotype was detected many times. This chain joins TRBV7-9 and TRBJ1-3, with D maybe TRBD1 (5 bases). The CDR3 is made up of 13 amino acids. Trimming shortened V by 10 bases and J by 0 bases, and 10 bases separated the two germline ends. CDR1 is SEHNR and CDR2 is FQNEAQ in the germline V gene (reference sequence). The CDR3, as DNA: TGTGCCATCAGGGCACCCTCTGGAAACACCATATATTTT. It codes for CAIRAPSGNTIYF.

The CDR3 is CASSQAVTGWEQYF. The DNA of the CDR3 is TGTGCCAGCAGCCAAGCAGTAACCGGTTGGGAGCAGTACTTC. The V and J genes are TRBV4-2 and TRBJ2-7; D call uncertain. The CDR3 is 14 amino acids. V lost 1 base and J lost 7, with 14 bases in between. Germline lookup yields CDR1 LGHNA and CDR2 YNFKEQ.

With regard to this clonotype: A junction end diverges from the germline sequence, so it may reflect a read error. V gene TRBV5-1 combines with J gene TRBJ2-1, with D unclear. CDR1 and CDR2 (germline): SGHRS, YFSETQ. The CDR3 has 15 amino acids. The CDR3 protein is CASGLDESSHNEQFF. The CDR3 DNA reads as TGCGCCAGCGGCTTGGACGAGAGCTCCCACAATGAGCAGTTCTTC.

This clonotype was detected many times. V gene TRBV5-8 combines with J gene TRBJ2-2, with D tentatively TRBD2 (6 bases). The ends were cut back, 4 bases at V and 4 bases at J, with 17 bases in the middle. This CDR3 region has 16 residues. Germline loops: CDR1 SGHTS, CDR2 YDEGEE. The CDR3 DNA is TGTGCCAGCAGCCCTCCTCCGGGAGTAGGCACCGGGGAGCTGTTTTTT. It yields the protein CASSPPPGVGTGELFF.

This chain connects TRBV2 to TRBJ1-5; the match to TRBD1 covers 10 bases. Germline CDR1 reads SNHLY; CDR2 reads FYNNEI. Trimming at V came to 5 bases and at J to 6 bases, leaving 13 bases not matched to a gene. This CDR3 is 17 amino acids long. The CDR3 DNA reads as TGTGCCAGCAGTCGAATGACGGACAGGGGGTTCCTTCAGCCCCAGCATTTT. Its protein is CASSRMTDRGFLQPQHF.